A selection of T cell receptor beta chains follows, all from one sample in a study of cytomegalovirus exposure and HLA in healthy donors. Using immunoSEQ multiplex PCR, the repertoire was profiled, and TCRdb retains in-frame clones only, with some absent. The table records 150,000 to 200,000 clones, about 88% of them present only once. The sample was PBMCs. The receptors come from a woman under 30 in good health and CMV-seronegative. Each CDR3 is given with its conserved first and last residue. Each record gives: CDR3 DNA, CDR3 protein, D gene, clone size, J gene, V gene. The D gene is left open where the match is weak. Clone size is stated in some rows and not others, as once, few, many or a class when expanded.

cdr3_nt: TGTGCCAGCAGCTTGGCCCGGGACAGCCAAGAGACCCAGTACTTC
cdr3_aa: CASSLARDSQETQYF
d_call: TRBD1
clone_size: -
j_call: TRBJ2-5
v_call: TRBV5-4

cdr3_nt: TGTGCCAGCAGTGATTTAGCGGGAGCTTTGGTCGCGAGCACAGATACGCAGTATTTT
cdr3_aa: CASSDLAGALVASTDTQYF
d_call: TRBD2
clone_size: -
j_call: TRBJ2-3
v_call: TRBV2

cdr3_nt: TGCGCCAGCAGCTTTACCTCCATGACAGGGAGGAGGGTGGATGGCTACACCTTC
cdr3_aa: CASSFTSMTGRRVDGYTF
d_call: TRBD1
clone_size: -
j_call: TRBJ1-2
v_call: TRBV5-1

cdr3_nt: TGTGCCAGCAGCCAGGGGGTATATGGCTACACCTTC
cdr3_aa: CASSQGVYGYTF
d_call: TRBD1
clone_size: -
j_call: TRBJ1-2
v_call: TRBV7-3

cdr3_nt: TGCGCCAGCAGCCGAGGAGACAGTGCAACTAATGAAAAACTGTTTTTT
cdr3_aa: CASSRGDSATNEKLFF
d_call: -
clone_size: few
j_call: TRBJ1-4
v_call: TRBV5-1

cdr3_nt: TGTGCCAGCAGTTACAGGCAGGGCTACGAGCAGTACTTC
cdr3_aa: CASSYRQGYEQYF
d_call: -
clone_size: -
j_call: TRBJ2-7
v_call: TRBV6-6

cdr3_nt: TGTGCCAGCAGTGGGGACAGCGAAGACAATGAGCAGTTCTTC
cdr3_aa: CASSGDSEDNEQFF
d_call: TRBD1
clone_size: -
j_call: TRBJ2-1
v_call: TRBV6-4

cdr3_nt: TGTGCCAGCAGTTCTCGAGAGCTCTATGGCTACACCTTC
cdr3_aa: CASSSRELYGYTF
d_call: -
clone_size: -
j_call: TRBJ1-2
v_call: TRBV6-5

cdr3_nt: TGTGCCATCAGTCGGGGACTAGCGGGATATCTACCAGGGACCGGGGAGCTGTTTTTT
cdr3_aa: CAISRGLAGYLPGTGELFF
d_call: TRBD2
clone_size: -
j_call: TRBJ2-2
v_call: TRBV10-3

cdr3_nt: TGCAGCGTTGCGGGACAGGGGCATACTGAAGCTTTCTTT
cdr3_aa: CSVAGQGHTEAFF
d_call: TRBD1
clone_size: -
j_call: TRBJ1-1
v_call: TRBV29-1

cdr3_nt: TGTGCCAGCAGCTTGGGCCGGACAAATTCACCCCTCCACTTT
cdr3_aa: CASSLGRTNSPLHF
d_call: -
clone_size: -
j_call: TRBJ1-6
v_call: TRBV5-6

cdr3_nt: TGTGCCAGCAGCGTTAATACAGGGGAAGGTCAGCCCCAGCATTTT
cdr3_aa: CASSVNTGEGQPQHF
d_call: TRBD1
clone_size: -
j_call: TRBJ1-5
v_call: TRBV7-9

cdr3_nt: TGTGCCAGCAGCTTATCGGGGAGACGGAATGAGCAGTTCTTC
cdr3_aa: CASSLSGRRNEQFF
d_call: -
clone_size: once
j_call: TRBJ2-1
v_call: TRBV7-2

cdr3_nt: TGCGCCAGCAGCCAAGAGTCCGGGGGGCCGTACACTGAAGCTTTCTTT
cdr3_aa: CASSQESGGPYTEAFF
d_call: -
clone_size: -
j_call: TRBJ1-1
v_call: TRBV4-3